This T cell receptor (beta chain) was sequenced during a study of blood T cell repertoires in COVID-19. Germline CDR1 is LGHNA and CDR2 is YSLEER. The CDR3 extends over 16 amino acids. Losses at the gene ends were 1 base for V and 0 bases for J; bases not matched to a gene: 5. Produced via immunoSEQ multiplex PCR; TCRdb's table is partial and in-frame only. The data show over 100,000 clones, 90% seen once. This sequence joins TRBV4-3 and TRBJ2-7; 8 positions agree with TRBD2. This sequence originates from a human donor in a cohort sampled during active COVID-19. The sequenced sample consisted of peripheral blood. The CDR3 sequence: CASSQGAGLDSYEQYF. The DNA for the CDR3 is TGCGCCAGCAGCCAAGGGGCGGGACTAGACTCCTACGAGCAGTACTTC.